This T cell receptor (beta chain) was captured by sequencing in a study of blood T cell repertoires in COVID-19. Study summary: PBMCs, B-cell-depleted T cells, or T cells were the source of the cDNA or gDNA that made up the material.

The trim removed 0 bases at V and 6 bases at J, leaving 7 bases unmatched. This CDR3 comprises 17 residues. Germline CDR1 is LGHDT and CDR2 is YNNKEL (reference sequence). TCRdb keeps only in-frame clones here, not all; method: immunoSEQ multiplex PCR. The sample includes around 140,000 clones, 87% of them seen just once. The chain has TRBV3-1 (or the pseudogene TRBV3-2) and TRBJ2-2, with 10 bases lining up with TRBD1. This TCR derives from a man aged 50 or older who had recovered from COVID-19. Sequenced input: peripheral blood. The CDR3 DNA follows: TGTGCCAGCAGCCAAGAATATGGGACAGGGGATGCCGGGGAGCTGTTTTTT. Its translation is CASSQEYGTGDAGELFF.